This T cell receptor beta chain originates from a study of T cells in localized non-small cell lung cancer. This CDR3 region has 14 residues. In germline, CDR1 is SGHVS, CDR2 FNYEAQ. Between the trimmed V and J ends, which lost 7 bases and 4 bases, there was a span of 16 bases. About this clone itself: Its antigen remains unknown.

This table comes from immunoSEQ multiplex PCR, and its TCRdb copy is limited to in-frame clones, with some not included. The table lists about 4,400 clones, about 35% of them singletons. General study findings and limits: Adjacent lung held a median about 57 of the top 100 tumor clones. In uninvolved adjacent lung, T cell clonality reached its highest value, exceeding tumor. Heterogeneity cannot be ruled out, as sequencing used one tumor region only. Longer overall survival accompanied higher blood T cell density.

The TCR sequence derives from a man between 40 and 70 years old with stage II squamous cell lung carcinoma. The chain employs TRBV7-6 and TRBJ2-5; possible D gene TRBD2, 6 bases. The sequenced sample was lung tumor tissue, obtained before any cancer treatment. In DNA form, the CDR3 reads TGTGCCAGCACCCTCGGGACTTCGGGAGAGACCCAGTACTTC. This translates into CASTLGTSGETQYF.